Below are 20 T cell receptor beta chains sequenced from a single sample in a study of shared clonotypes between healthy human individuals. Method: immunoSEQ multiplex PCR; TCRdb's copy keeps in-frame clones and lacks some. The table lists 2.3 million or so clones, more than 85% of them singletons. The sample was naive CD4+ T cells from PBMCs. Subset indicated: CD45RA+ positively selected. The origin of the receptors is a man between 18 and 29 years old in good health. Some clones in this sample may be carry-over from other donors' samples.

The CDR3 here is CASSYLTGSVDEKLFF. The CDR3 DNA reads as TGTGCCAGCAGTTATCTAACCGGCAGTGTGGATGAAAAACTGTTTTTT. V and J are TRBV7-2 and TRBJ1-4; the D is unclear. CDR1 and CDR2 from the germline V gene are SGHTA and FQGNSA. The V and J ends lost 6 bases and 6 bases respectively, with 20 bases between them. CDR3 length: 16 amino acids.

The rearrangement links TRBV28 to TRBJ1-1; 7 bases line up with TRBD1. The germline CDR1 and CDR2 sequences are MDHEN and SYDVKM. V gave up 4 bases and J gave up 1 base; unmatched junction bases: 6. This CDR3 is 15 amino acids long. This chain's CDR3 is CASSSLQGWNTEAFF. CDR3 coding DNA: TGTGCCAGCAGTTCCTTACAGGGGTGGAACACTGAAGCTTTCTTT.

V usage is TRBV5-1 and J usage is TRBJ2-7; 12 nucleotides align to TRBD2. Per the germline V gene, CDR1 is SGHRS and CDR2 is YFSETQ. The CDR3 spans 17 residues. V was pared by 2 bases and J by 6 bases, with 12 bases of the junction left unmatched. This chain's CDR3 is CASSFQPTSGRFGEQYF. In DNA, the CDR3 is TGCGCCAGCAGCTTCCAACCCACTAGCGGGAGGTTTGGCGAGCAGTACTTC.

This chain joins TRBV9 and TRBJ2-1; D call uncertain. The germline CDR1 and CDR2 sequences are SGDLS and YYNGEE. The V and J ends lost 0 bases and 3 bases respectively, with 13 bases between them. This CDR3 is built from 16 residues. The CDR3 DNA follows: TGTGCCAGCAGCGTAGCTTCGCGGACCGTCTACAATGAGCAGTTCTTC. Translation gives CASSVASRTVYNEQFF.

V usage is TRBV21-1 and J usage is TRBJ2-1. TRBV21-1 is a documented pseudogene. CDR3 length: 9 amino acids. The CDR3 sequence: CASIQKGFF. The CDR3 DNA is TGTGCCAGCATCCAGAAGGGGTTCTTC.

The genes are TRBV21-1 and TRBJ2-7; TRBD2, the table's D call, was not compared with the DNA. TRBV21-1 represents a pseudogene. The CDR3 has 13 amino acids. The CDR3 nucleotides are TGTGCCAGCAGATCTAGGGTCCCGGGGGAGCAGTACTTC. Amino acid sequence: CASRSRVPGEQYF.

Comment on this clone: In the same sample, other DNA sequences code for this CDR3. J is TRBJ2-6 and V is TRBV18; weak D call: TRBD1 (6 bases). The length of the CDR3 is 16 residues. CDR1 is KGHSH, CDR2 LQKENI, per germline. The V and J ends lost 3 bases and 0 bases respectively, with 9 bases between them. CDR3 amino acids: CASSPRQVSGANVLTF. CDR3 DNA: TGTGCCAGCTCACCTAGACAGGTCTCTGGGGCCAACGTCCTGACTTTC.

In DNA form, the CDR3 reads TGTGCCAGCAGTTTGGGAGCCTTAAATCAGCCCCAGCATTTT. This encodes CASSLGALNQPQHF. The V and J genes are TRBV28 and TRBJ1-5; D is uncertain. This CDR3 region has 14 residues. The V end lost 3 bases, the J end lost 4 bases, and 10 bases lay between the germline ends. Germline CDR1 and CDR2: MDHEN and SYDVKM.

V and J are TRBV28 and TRBJ2-6; D ambiguous. CDR1 and CDR2 from the germline V gene are MDHEN and SYDVKM. CDR3 length: 15 residues. Trimming removed 10 bases from V and 2 bases from J, with 15 bases in between. CDR3 DNA sequence: TGTGCCACCTCCCTTAACAGCGCTGGGGCCAACGTCCTGACTTTC. It translates to CATSLNSAGANVLTF.

Only one count was recorded for this clone. The rearrangement joins TRBV2 to TRBJ2-7; D gene unclear. This CDR3 has 11 amino acids. Trimming stripped 8 bases from V and 4 bases from J, with 9 bases between. Germline CDR1 reads SNHLY; CDR2 reads FYNNEI. The CDR3 region has the DNA TGTGCCAGCGGAGTTGATTACGAGCAGTACTTC. This encodes CASGVDYEQYF.

This clone was recorded only once. This chain links TRBV10-1 with TRBJ2-6; 9 nucleotides align to TRBD2. Germline CDR1 reads WNHNN; CDR2 reads SYGVQD (reference sequence). Unmatched junction bases numbered 7, after V lost 0 bases and J lost 1 base. CDR3 size: 19 residues. CDR3 in amino acids: CASSESALAGPSGANVLTF. In DNA form, the CDR3 reads TGCGCCAGCAGTGAGTCGGCGCTAGCGGGACCGTCTGGGGCCAACGTCCTGACTTTC.

The chain employs TRBV18 and TRBJ2-7, with a tentative D call TRBD2 (6 bases). Germline assignment: CDR1 KGHSH and CDR2 LQKENI. CDR3 length equals 15 residues. V gave up 3 bases and J gave up 1 base, with 13 bases separating them. CDR3 coding DNA: TGTGCCAGCTCACCTGGGGGGTACGGGTCCTACGAGCAGTACTTC. Protein: CASSPGGYGSYEQYF.

The rearrangement joins TRBV2 to TRBJ1-2, with 11 bases identical to TRBD1. J was trimmed by 8 bases and V by 6 bases; bases with no gene match: 5. Germline V lookup: CDR1 SNHLY, CDR2 FYNNEI. CDR3 length: 13 amino acids. CDR3 loop: CASSGQGARGYTF. CDR3 coding DNA: TGTGCCAGCAGCGGACAGGGGGCGCGGGGCTACACCTTC.

V usage is TRBV25-1 and J usage is TRBJ2-2, with D perhaps matching TRBD2 (6 bases). CDR3 length: 14 residues. Germline values: CDR1 MGHDK, CDR2 SYGVNS. With 5 bases removed from V and 6 bases from J, the gap between germline ends came to 13 bases. The CDR3 bases are TGTGCCAGCAGTTTTGGAGGGAGTGCCGGGGAGCTGTTTTTT. Protein product: CASSFGGSAGELFF.

On this clone: Other nucleotide sequences from this sample produce the same CDR3. The chain carries TRBV19 and TRBJ1-2; D remains ambiguous. Germline CDR1 is LNHDA and CDR2 is SQIVND (reference sequence). This CDR3 is 13 amino acids long. V was pared by 3 bases and J by 1 base, with 6 bases between. CDR3 sequence (DNA): TGTGCCAGTAGTATCGGAGGTAACTATGGCTACACCTTC. Translated: CASSIGGNYGYTF.

The gene calls are TRBV19 and TRBJ2-7, with 9 nucleotides matching TRBD2. The ends lost 5 bases at V and 4 bases at J; junction bases unmatched: 18. This CDR3 is 18 amino acids long. Per the germline V gene, CDR1 is LNHDA and CDR2 is SQIVND (reference sequence). The CDR3 DNA reads as TGTGCCAGTAGTCTGACTCGCGGGAGCGGGGGGTTGGCGTACGAGCAGTACTTC. Translating it yields CASSLTRGSGGLAYEQYF.

The DNA of the CDR3 is TGTGCCAGCAGTCATACCCGGACCGCGACCGGGCGGGGTGAGCAGTTCTTC. It codes for CASSHTRTATGRGEQFF. V and J are TRBV28 and TRBJ2-1, with D possibly matching TRBD2 (6 bases). The CDR3 extends over 17 amino acids. Trimming cost V 5 bases and J 9 bases, with 26 bases left between them. The germline V gene encodes CDR1 MDHEN and CDR2 SYDVKM.

CDR3 in DNA: TGCGCCAGCAGCCCTAGGGGCCCAGTGGGGGAGACCCAGTACTTC. The encoded protein is CASSPRGPVGETQYF. The chain has TRBV5-1 and TRBJ2-5, with D perhaps TRBD1 (5 bases). Trimming took off 4 bases at V and 5 bases at J, with 18 bases between the two ends. There are 15 residues in the CDR3. CDR1 SGHRS and CDR2 YFSETQ come from the germline V gene.

Concerning this clone: Other DNA sequences of this sample code for an identical CDR3. The chain links TRBV18 to TRBJ1-2; 8 bases map to TRBD1. This CDR3 is built from 14 residues. V lost 3 bases to trimming and J lost 2 bases; unmatched junction nucleotides: 2. Per the germline V gene, CDR1 is KGHSH and CDR2 is LQKENI. The CDR3 loop is CASSPPGGNYGYTF. CDR3 sequence (DNA): TGTGCCAGCTCACCGCCAGGGGGCAACTATGGCTACACCTTC. The full variable domain, in which reference TRBV18 and TRBJ1-2 provide the parts outside the CDR3, is NAGVMQNPRHLVRRRGQEARLRCSPMKGHSHVYWYRQLPEEGLKFMVYLQKENIIDESGMPKERFSAEFPKEGPSILRIQQVVRGDSAAYFCASSPPGGNYGYTFGSGTRLTVV.

In its sample, this clone was seen once. This chain uses TRBV19 with TRBJ2-6; 7 nucleotides agree with TRBD1. The J segment lost 0 bases and the V segment lost 5 bases, leaving 4 bases of the junction unmatched. The CDR3 is made up of 16 amino acids. Germline V gene lookup returns CDR1 LNHDA and CDR2 SQIVND (reference sequence). The CDR3 DNA reads TGTGCCAGTAGTCCTCGGACAGGCTCTGGGGCCAACGTCCTGACTTTC. Translated: CASSPRTGSGANVLTF.